This TCR beta chain derives from a study of blood T cell repertoires in COVID-19. The wider study: The study drew acute and convalescent COVID-19 samples from the United States, Italy and Spain. T cells, B-cell-depleted T cells, or PBMCs supplied cDNA or gDNA.

Per the germline V gene, CDR1 is SEHNR and CDR2 is FQNEAQ (reference sequence). The CDR3 loop spans 13 amino acids. Trimming at V came to 5 bases and at J to 5 bases, leaving 5 bases not matched to a gene. Authors' data handling: Estimation of nucleated cell counts relied on the amplification of reference gene primers. The protocol was immunoSEQ multiplex PCR, while the TCRdb copy is restricted to in-frame clones and leaves out a portion. For V, J and clone size, that table is used; D and trimming come from the DNA. Of hundreds of thousands of clones listed, roughly 86% are singletons. Sequences were obtained from peripheral blood. This chain connects TRBV7-9 to TRBJ1-1, with TRBD1 matching over 7 bases. The clonotype originates from a woman aged 45-60 years who had recovered from COVID-19. The DNA of the CDR3 is TGTGCCAGCAGCCCACAGGGGATAACTGAAGCTTTCTTT. It encodes CASSPQGITEAFF.